Detailed here is one T cell receptor beta chain. Preparation of the bulk TCR libraries relied on previously described methods and listed TCR primers. TCRdb fed the PCR reads into MiXCR, producing one record per CDR3 protein. The table shows about half a million distinct CDR3 sequences, with about 26% occurring only once. Germline loops: CDR1 LNHDA, CDR2 SQIVND (reference sequence). The CDR3 length is 16 residues. V lost 5 bases and J lost 1, with 17 bases in between. This sample stems from a study of molecular identifiers for immune sequencing clone quantification. In the study overall: In replicates, RNA taken from approximately 20,000 or 100,000 naive CD8 cells was divided five ways, and four portions underwent sequencing.

Sample: naive CD8+ T cells from blood, with Jurkat cell RNA spiked in. The subset was: FACS-sorted CD8+CD4-CCR7+CD45RA+ naive T cells. The receptor comes from a human donor in good health. Some libraries in this study had Jurkat cell RNA spiked in. The chain is built from TRBV19 and TRBJ1-1; the D is unclear. This CDR3 reads CASSDRWQNKNTEAFF. The CDR3, as DNA: TGTGCCAGTAGTGATAGGTGGCAGAACAAGAACACTGAAGCTTTCTTT.